This T cell receptor (beta chain) was found in a study of PD-L1 blockade in urothelial cancer. The CDR3 covers 10 residues. Trimming cost V 8 bases and J 5 bases; bases outside gene matches: 1. Looked up from germline, CDR1 is DFQATT and CDR2 is SNEGSKA (reference sequence). Time point in this sample: pretreatment peripheral blood. TCRdb keeps only in-frame clones here, not all; method: immunoSEQ multiplex PCR. The table shows tens of thousands of clones, with around 72% occurring only once. The chain employs TRBV20-1 and TRBJ2-3; the match to TRBD1 covers 7 bases. This clonotype originated in a man between 65 and 85 years old with urothelial cancer. Sample: PBMCs, taken around atezolizumab (anti-PD-L1) treatment. In DNA form, the CDR3 reads TGCAGTCACAGGGGAGATACGCAGTATTTT. Residues: CSHRGDTQYF.